This record concerns one TCR beta chain sequence. The data stem from a study of blood T cell repertoires in COVID-19. Study information: There were acute and convalescent COVID-19 samples, and they came from the United States, Italy and Spain. T cells, B-cell-depleted T cells, or PBMCs provided the cDNA or gDNA that served as material.

As originally analysed: Amplification from reference gene primers served as the basis for estimated nucleated cell counts. Sequencing was performed with immunoSEQ multiplex PCR; in TCRdb, only in-frame clones are kept and a portion is missing. V, J and clone size are those of that table, while D and trimming were read from the DNA. The data hold about 130,000 clones, with about 89% observed a single time. J lost 10 bases, V lost 4 bases, and 3 bases had no gene match. Germline V gives CDR1 SGHRS, CDR2 YFSETQ. The CDR3 sequence is 14 residues long. Source material: peripheral blood. The rearrangement uses TRBV5-1 and TRBJ2-1, with 15 bases matching TRBD2. This TCR was recovered from a man between 60 and 75 years old with active or convalescent COVID-19. In nucleotides, the CDR3 is TGCGCCAGCAGCCCGGGACTAGCGGGAGGAGAGCAGTTCTTC. Protein product: CASSPGLAGGEQFF.